This paragraph reports one T cell receptor (beta chain). Its antigen remains unidentified. The source of the sample is a study of T cell repertoires in cytomegalovirus infection. Overall study results and limits: There were HLA-C-restricted CMV-specific TCR beta clonotypes dominating the ex vivo response.

TCRdb re-analysed the reads in MiXCR, keeping a single row per CDR3 protein. The sample holds some 500,000 distinct CDR3 sequences, 40% seen once. The V gene's germline CDR1 is MDHEN and CDR2 SYDVKM. Trimming took 4 bases from V and 4 from J, leaving 16 bases between them. The CDR3 length is 15 residues. The sequencing here drew on cultured PBMCs, taken from culture after CMV antigen stimulation. V and J are TRBV28 and TRBJ1-1, with D possibly matching TRBD1 (5 bases). The origin of this receptor is a human donor in good health (CMV status not recorded). Some clones in this sample may be carry-over from other donors' samples. CDR3 protein: CASSSSRALITEAFF. The CDR3 DNA follows: TGTGCCAGCAGTTCGAGCAGGGCCCTAATCACTGAAGCTTTCTTT.